This is a list of T cell receptor beta chains from one sample in a study of T cell responses to AZD1222 COVID-19 vaccine. Using immunoSEQ multiplex PCR, the repertoire was profiled, and TCRdb retains in-frame clones only, with some absent. The repertoire holds more than 150,000 clones, with about 87% as singletons. This material consisted of peripheral blood, taken on day 0 of AZD1222 vaccination. The origin of the receptors is an adult in good health. Each CDR3 is given with its conserved first and last residue. The D gene is left open where the match is weak. Some rows mark clone size as missing; the rest say once, few, many or name a class of expanded clone.

- | - | TRBJ2-3 | TRBV11-2 | TGTGCCAGCAGCTTAGGGGCCAAAGATACGCAGTATTTT | CASSLGAKDTQYF
- | - | TRBJ2-7 | TRBV27 | TGTGCCAGCAGTTTAACGGGGCCTAGCTCCTACGAGCAGTACTTC | CASSLTGPSSYEQYF
- | - | TRBJ1-6 | TRBV25-1 | TGTGCCAGCAGTACGAGGACCCTGCGGGCCAATTCACCCCTCCACTTT | CASSTRTLRANSPLHF
- | TRBD1 | TRBJ2-7 | TRBV5-1 | TGCGCCAGCAGCTTGGGATGGGGACAGGGACCCTACGAGCAGTACTTC | CASSLGWGQGPYEQYF
- | - | TRBJ1-6 | TRBV6-5 | TGTGCCAGCAGTTACTCGACGCGGTCGTGGAATTCACCCCTCCACTTT | CASSYSTRSWNSPLHF
- | - | TRBJ1-4 | TRBV28 | TGTGCCAGCAGTCAACAGGGAGCTAATGAAAAACTGTTTTTT | CASSQQGANEKLFF
- | - | TRBJ2-1 | TRBV15 | TGTGCCACCAGCAGAGGACGGTTAAGAACCAATGAGCAGTTCTTC | CATSRGRLRTNEQFF
- | TRBD1 | TRBJ2-1 | TRBV29-1 | TGCAGCGTTGGAAAAACAGGGGTGAATGAGCAGTTCTTC | CSVGKTGVNEQFF
- | - | TRBJ2-7 | TRBV7-9 | TGTGCCAGCAGCCCCAGCCTCACCGAGCCCGAGCAGTACTTC | CASSPSLTEPEQYF
once | - | TRBJ2-7 | TRBV20-1 | TGCAGTGCTAGTGAGGGGCTCCTTTCGGGGGAGCAGTACTTC | CSASEGLLSGEQYF
few | - | TRBJ1-6 | TRBV5-1 | TGCGCCAGCAGCTTTATGGCAGGGTCCGACCAAAATTCACCCCTCCACTTT | CASSFMAGSDQNSPLHF
- | - | TRBJ1-2 | TRBV3-1/TRBV3-2 | TGTGCCAGCAGCCAAGATGGGCAGGGTTATTTTGGCTACACCTTC | CASSQDGQGYFGYTF
- | - | TRBJ2-3 | TRBV18 | TGTGCCAGCTCACCACCGGGGGAAGATACGCAGTATTTT | CASSPPGEDTQYF
- | TRBD1 | TRBJ1-6 | TRBV5-1 | TGCGCCAGCAGCTCGGACAGGGAGGGTTCACCCCTCCACTTT | CASSSDREGSPLHF
once | TRBD1 | TRBJ1-5 | TRBV4-1 | TGCGCCAGCAGCTCGGGACAGGCCTACAATCAGCCCCAGCATTTT | CASSSGQAYNQPQHF
- | - | TRBJ1-5 | TRBV4-3 | TGCGCCAGCAGCCAAGAGATAGCCCAGCCCCAGCATTTT | CASSQEIAQPQHF
- | - | TRBJ2-5 | TRBV18 | TGTGCCAGCTCACCTAGACAGACTCAAGAGACCCAGTACTTC | CASSPRQTQETQYF
- | TRBD2 | TRBJ2-7 | TRBV3-1/TRBV3-2 | TGTGCCAGCAGCCAAGTGGAGCGGGGGGGCCCCAACGAGCAGTACTTC | CASSQVERGGPNEQYF
- | TRBD2 | TRBJ2-1 | TRBV7-3 | TGTGCCAGCAGCTTCTCCGGCGGGAGCAATGAGCAGTTCTTC | CASSFSGGSNEQFF
once | TRBD1 | TRBJ2-2 | TRBV28 | TGTGCCAGCCTGGGACAGACCATCACCGGGGAGCTGTTTTTT | CASLGQTITGELFF
- | TRBD1 | TRBJ1-6 | TRBV6-1 | TGTGCCAGCAGTGAAGTTGGTACAGGGGTTTCACCCCTCCACTTT | CASSEVGTGVSPLHF
- | TRBD2 | TRBJ2-5 | TRBV6-2/TRBV6-3 | TGTGCCAGCAGTCCAAGGACTAGTTCGTTCGGGACCCAGTACTTC | CASSPRTSSFGTQYF
- | - | TRBJ2-2 | TRBV28 | TGTGCCACCTCGGCTCCGAACACCGGGGAGCTGTTTTTT | CATSAPNTGELFF
- | TRBD1 | TRBJ1-2 | TRBV27 | TGTGCCAGCAGTTGGACAGGGAACTATGGCTACACCTTC | CASSWTGNYGYTF
- | - | TRBJ2-4 | TRBV6-5 | TGTGCCAGCAGGGGACAATCCAAAAACATTCAGTACTTC | CASRGQSKNIQYF
- | - | TRBJ2-3 | TRBV5-1 | TGCGCCAGCACGAGGGGGGACTCAAGCACAGATACGCAGTATTTT | CASTRGDSSTDTQYF
- | - | TRBJ2-7 | TRBV28 | TGTGCCAGCAGTTCAAGAGGGGTTGTAGGCGAGCAGTACTTC | CASSSRGVVGEQYF
once | TRBD1 | TRBJ2-3 | TRBV29-1 | TGCAGCGTTGGACAGGGAGCGGCAGATACGCAGTATTTT | CSVGQGAADTQYF
- | TRBD1 | TRBJ1-3 | TRBV7-6 | TGTGCCAGCAGCTTCGGACAGGGATTAACCTCTGGAAACACCATATATTTT | CASSFGQGLTSGNTIYF
- | TRBD2 | TRBJ2-1 | TRBV7-3 | TGTGCCAGCAGCACTAGCGGGAGCTCCTACAATGAGCAGTTCTTC | CASSTSGSSYNEQFF
- | TRBD2 | TRBJ2-3 | TRBV6-1 | TGTGCCAGCAGTGAACTAGCGGGGGGGCCAGATACGCAGTATTTT | CASSELAGGPDTQYF
- | - | TRBJ1-1 | TRBV6-5 | TGTGCCAGCAGTATGGGGCTGAAAACTGAAGCTTTCTTT | CASSMGLKTEAFF
once | - | TRBJ2-5 | TRBV28 | TGTGCCAGCAGTTCTTACGGGTTCCAAGAGACCCAGTACTTC | CASSSYGFQETQYF
- | TRBD1 | TRBJ1-2 | TRBV29-1 | TGCAGCGTTGGACCCTCCGGGACAGGCCCAACCTATGGCTACACCTTC | CSVGPSGTGPTYGYTF
- | - | TRBJ1-2 | TRBV18 | TGTGCCAGCTCACCACCCGTTTTCTATGGCTACACCTTC | CASSPPVFYGYTF
medium-sized | - | TRBJ1-2 | TRBV6-5 | TGTGCCAGCAGTTCCGGGGGTGATGGCTACACCTTC | CASSSGGDGYTF
- | TRBD2 | TRBJ2-4 | TRBV4-3 | TGCGCCAGCAGCCAAGGACTAGCGATAAAAAACATTCAGTACTTC | CASSQGLAIKNIQYF
- | - | TRBJ1-4 | TRBV11-2 | TGTGCCAGCAGCTTAGAAGGGTCGGAGAAATATAATGAAAAACTGTTTTTT | CASSLEGSEKYNEKLFF
- | - | TRBJ1-2 | TRBV28 | TGTGCCAGCAGTTTGGCCCCGGGGCAGGGCGTCTCTAACTATGGCTACACCTTC | CASSLAPGQGVSNYGYTF
- | TRBD1 | TRBJ2-7 | TRBV6-6 | TGTGCCAGCAGTTACGCGGGACAGGGGGCGCGGGAGCAGTACTTC | CASSYAGQGAREQYF
- | - | TRBJ2-5 | TRBV5-1 | TGCGCCAGCAGCTTTTTCGGGGGTACGCAAGAGACCCAGTACTTC | CASSFFGGTQETQYF
once | - | TRBJ1-5 | TRBV18 | TGTGCCAGCTCACCAAAGTCCGAGGGATTTCAGCCCCAGCATTTT | CASSPKSEGFQPQHF
- | TRBD2 | TRBJ2-5 | TRBV7-7 | TGTGCCAGCAGCTTAATCGTCGGGGGGAGCGAGACCCAGTACTTC | CASSLIVGGSETQYF
- | - | TRBJ2-7 | TRBV5-4 | TGTGCCAGCAGCTTGGTCAGCTCCTACGAGCAGTACTTC | CASSLVSSYEQYF